The clone carrying this TCR beta chain has at least ten counts. What it binds is not known. This record comes from a study of T cells after yellow fever vaccination. Overall study findings and caveats: Faster peaking, at day 5 versus 15, marked a secondary response that was weaker. The booster response re-showed most primary clones: 96% CD4, around 90% CD8.

Using its own MiXCR run on the 5' RACE reads, TCRdb lists one record per CDR3 protein. The sample includes about 300,000 distinct CDR3 sequences, 3% to 4.5% seen only once; the top ten take less than 25%. The receptor's source is a man aged 18-30 years who received the YFV17D yellow fever vaccine. The sample consisted of PBMCs, taken 5 days after the yellow fever booster vaccination.

In DNA, the CDR3 is TGCAGTGCTAGTAGAGCCCCGATAGATACGCAGTATTTT. This encodes CSASRAPIDTQYF. The chain joins TRBV20-1 to TRBJ2-3; D is unclear. This CDR3 is built from 13 residues. V gave up 3 bases and J gave up 5 bases, with 12 bases separating them. In germline, CDR1 is DFQATT, CDR2 SNEGSKA (reference sequence).